The entry below describes one T cell receptor (beta chain). The data are from a study of shared clonotypes between healthy human individuals. Clones were sequenced by immunoSEQ multiplex PCR, and TCRdb holds only the in-frame ones, with some missing. In the table there are 1,400,000 or so clones, approximately 98.5% of which are singletons. Germline CDR1 SGHDT, CDR2 YYEEEE. The V gene lost 4 bases and the J gene lost 6 bases, with 20 bases spanning the gap. The CDR3 is made up of 16 amino acids. This chain uses TRBV5-6 with TRBJ1-5, with D possibly being TRBD1 (5 bases). The clonotype was recovered from a man in his thirties or forties in good health. The sample comprised naive CD4+ T cells sorted from blood. As to subset: CD45RA+ positively selected. CDR3 residues: CASSPNYSRQGQPQHF. The CDR3 DNA reads TGTGCCAGCAGCCCAAACTACAGCAGGCAGGGTCAGCCCCAGCATTTT.